This T cell receptor (beta chain) was sequenced for a study of T cell responses to AZD1222 COVID-19 vaccine. This table comes from immunoSEQ multiplex PCR, and its TCRdb copy is limited to in-frame clones, with some not included. This table holds around 130,000 clones, 93% found once. This CDR3 region has 18 residues. The V segment lost 5 bases and the J segment 5 bases; nucleotides outside the gene matches: 21. The germline CDR1 and CDR2 sequences are SGHDN and FVKESK. Specimen: peripheral blood, collected on day 0 of AZD1222 vaccination. The chain joins TRBV14 to TRBJ2-7; TRBD1 matches at 7 bases. The clonotype was recovered from an adult in good health. The CDR3 DNA follows: TGTGCCAGCAGCTTGGTTCTTATGACAGGGTTAAATCCTAACGAGCAGTACTTC. It translates to CASSLVLMTGLNPNEQYF.